Sequencing of this TCR beta chain was carried out in a study of blood T cell repertoires in COVID-19. Assay used: immunoSEQ multiplex PCR; TCRdb lists only in-frame clones, some missing. The data contain fewer than 350,000 clones, 75% to 90% of them singletons. The germline V and J ends were trimmed by 3 bases and 2 bases, with 18 bases remaining between them. The CDR3 covers 16 residues. From germline, CDR1 is SGHRS and CDR2 YFSETQ. The receptor was isolated from a man in his forties with acute or convalescent COVID-19. The rearrangement uses TRBV5-1 and TRBJ2-7; TRBD2 might be the D (6 bases). The sample taken for sequencing was peripheral blood. In DNA form, the CDR3 reads TGCGCCAGCAGCTGGCTACCGGCTAGCGAGACCTACGAGCAGTACTTC. This translates into CASSWLPASETYEQYF.